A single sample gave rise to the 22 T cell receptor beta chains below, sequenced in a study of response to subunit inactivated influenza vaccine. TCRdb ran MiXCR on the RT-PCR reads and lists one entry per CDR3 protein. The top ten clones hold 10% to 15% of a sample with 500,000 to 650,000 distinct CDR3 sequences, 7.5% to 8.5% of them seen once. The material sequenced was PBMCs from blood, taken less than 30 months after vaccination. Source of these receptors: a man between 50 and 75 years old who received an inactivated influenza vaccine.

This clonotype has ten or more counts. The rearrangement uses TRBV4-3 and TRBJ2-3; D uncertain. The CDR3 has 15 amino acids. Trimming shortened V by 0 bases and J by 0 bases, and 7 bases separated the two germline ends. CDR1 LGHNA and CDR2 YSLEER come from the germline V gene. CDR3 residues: CASSQEIRSTDTQYF. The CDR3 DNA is TGCGCCAGCAGCCAAGAAATCCGGAGCACAGATACGCAGTATTTT.

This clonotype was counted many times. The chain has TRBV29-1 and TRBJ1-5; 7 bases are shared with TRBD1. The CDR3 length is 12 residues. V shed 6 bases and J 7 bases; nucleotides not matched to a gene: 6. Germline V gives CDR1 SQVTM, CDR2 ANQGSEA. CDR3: CSVRTGRQPQHF. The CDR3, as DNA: TGCAGCGTCAGGACAGGTAGACAGCCCCAGCATTTT.

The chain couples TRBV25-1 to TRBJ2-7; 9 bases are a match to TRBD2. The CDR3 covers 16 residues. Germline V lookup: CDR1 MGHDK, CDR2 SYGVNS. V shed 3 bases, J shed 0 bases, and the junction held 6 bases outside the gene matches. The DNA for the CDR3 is TGTGCCAGCAGTGATAATCTAGCGGGACCCTCCTACGAGCAGTACTTC. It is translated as CASSDNLAGPSYEQYF.

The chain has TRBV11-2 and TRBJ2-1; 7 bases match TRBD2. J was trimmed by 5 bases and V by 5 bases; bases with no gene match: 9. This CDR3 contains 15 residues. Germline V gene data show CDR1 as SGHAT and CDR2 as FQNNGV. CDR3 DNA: TGTGCCAGCAGCAATCGGACTAGTTGGGACAATGAGCAGTTCTTC. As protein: CASSNRTSWDNEQFF.

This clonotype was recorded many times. This chain's CDR3 is CSARDPHDNEQFF. Written as DNA, the CDR3 is TGCAGTGCTAGAGATCCACATGACAATGAGCAGTTCTTC. V and J are TRBV20-1 and TRBJ2-1, with D unclear. Trimming took off 0 bases at V and 5 bases at J, with 8 bases between the two ends. From germline, CDR1 is DFQATT and CDR2 SNEGSKA (reference sequence). The CDR3 has 13 amino acids.

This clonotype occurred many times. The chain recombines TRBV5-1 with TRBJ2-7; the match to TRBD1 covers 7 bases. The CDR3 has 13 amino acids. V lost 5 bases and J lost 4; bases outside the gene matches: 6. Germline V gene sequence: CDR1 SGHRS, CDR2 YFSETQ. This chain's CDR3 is CASRGQPNYEQYF. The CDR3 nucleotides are TGCGCCAGCAGGGGACAGCCTAATTACGAGCAGTACTTC.

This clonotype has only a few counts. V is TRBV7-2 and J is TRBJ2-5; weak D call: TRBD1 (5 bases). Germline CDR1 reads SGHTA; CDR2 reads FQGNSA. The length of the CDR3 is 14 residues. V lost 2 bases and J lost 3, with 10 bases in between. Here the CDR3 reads CASSLRQFEETQYF. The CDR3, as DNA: TGTGCCAGCAGCTTAAGACAGTTTGAAGAGACCCAGTACTTC. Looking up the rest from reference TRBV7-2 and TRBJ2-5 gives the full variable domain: GAGVSQSPSNKVTEKGKDVELRCDPISGHTALYWYRQSLGQGLEFLIYFQGNSAPDKSGLPSDRFSAERTGGSVSTLTIQRTQQEDSAVYLCASSLRQFEETQYFGPGTRLLVL.

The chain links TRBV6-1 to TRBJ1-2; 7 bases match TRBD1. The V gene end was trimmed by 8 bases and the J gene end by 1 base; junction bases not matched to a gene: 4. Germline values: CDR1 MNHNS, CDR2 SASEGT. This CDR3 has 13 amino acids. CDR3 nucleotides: TGTGCCAGCCACCGACAGGGTAACTATGGCTACACCTTC. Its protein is CASHRQGNYGYTF.

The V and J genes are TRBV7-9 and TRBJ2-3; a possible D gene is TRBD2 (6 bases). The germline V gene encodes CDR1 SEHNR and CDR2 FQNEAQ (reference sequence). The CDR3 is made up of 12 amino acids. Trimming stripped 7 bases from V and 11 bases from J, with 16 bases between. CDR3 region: CASTLGGEEQYF. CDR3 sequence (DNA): TGTGCCAGCACCCTAGGAGGGGAGGAGCAGTATTTT.

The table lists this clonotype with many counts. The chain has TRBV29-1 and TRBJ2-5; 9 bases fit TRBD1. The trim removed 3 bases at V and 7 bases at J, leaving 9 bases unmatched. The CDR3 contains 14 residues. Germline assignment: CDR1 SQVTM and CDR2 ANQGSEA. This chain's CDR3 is CSVDGTGLIGTQYF. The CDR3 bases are TGCAGCGTTGATGGGACAGGGTTGATAGGGACCCAGTACTTC.

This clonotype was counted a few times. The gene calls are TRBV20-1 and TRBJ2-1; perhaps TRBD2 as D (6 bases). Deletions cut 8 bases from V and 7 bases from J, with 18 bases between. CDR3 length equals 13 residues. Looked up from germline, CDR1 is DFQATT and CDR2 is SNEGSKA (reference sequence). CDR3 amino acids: CSTTSPGTNEQFF. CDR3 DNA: TGCAGTACCACGTCACCGGGGACTAATGAGCAGTTCTTC.

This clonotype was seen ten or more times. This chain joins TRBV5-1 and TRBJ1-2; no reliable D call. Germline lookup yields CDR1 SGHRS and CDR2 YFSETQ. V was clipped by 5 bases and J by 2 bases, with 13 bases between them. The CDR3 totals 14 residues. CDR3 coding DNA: TGCGCCAGCAGTAGAGGGTTGGAAAACTATGGCTACACCTTC. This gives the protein CASSRGLENYGYTF.

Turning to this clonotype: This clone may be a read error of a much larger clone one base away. The CDR3 here is CARSLGGGENEQYF. In DNA, the CDR3 is TGTGCCCGCAGCTTAGGTGGGGGTGAAAACGAGCAGTACTTC. V usage is TRBV7-9 and J usage is TRBJ2-7, with D perhaps assigned TRBD1 or TRBD2 (5 bases each). This CDR3 has 14 residues. Germline CDR1 SEHNR, CDR2 FQNEAQ (reference sequence).

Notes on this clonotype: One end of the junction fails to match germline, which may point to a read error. CDR3 nucleotides: TGCGCCAGCCGCCAAGTTGGGGCATCCTACGAGCAGTACTTC. This translates into CASRQVGASYEQYF. This rearrangement joins TRBV4-1 to TRBJ2-7; TRBD1 is a possible D gene (5 bases). This CDR3 is built from 14 residues. The germline CDR1 and CDR2 sequences are MGHRA and YSYEKL.

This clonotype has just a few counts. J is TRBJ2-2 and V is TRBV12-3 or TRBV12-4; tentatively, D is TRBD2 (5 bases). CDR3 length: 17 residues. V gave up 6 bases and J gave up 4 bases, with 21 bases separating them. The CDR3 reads CASRVSEGSPSTGELFF. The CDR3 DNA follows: TGTGCCAGCAGGGTATCCGAGGGCTCGCCTTCCACCGGGGAGCTGTTTTTT.

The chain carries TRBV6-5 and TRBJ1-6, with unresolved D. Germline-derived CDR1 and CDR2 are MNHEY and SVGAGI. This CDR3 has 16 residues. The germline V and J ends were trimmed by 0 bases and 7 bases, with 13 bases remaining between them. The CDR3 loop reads CASSYSSTGYNSPLHF. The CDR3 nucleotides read TGTGCCAGCAGTTACTCGTCGACGGGATACAATTCACCCCTCCACTTT.

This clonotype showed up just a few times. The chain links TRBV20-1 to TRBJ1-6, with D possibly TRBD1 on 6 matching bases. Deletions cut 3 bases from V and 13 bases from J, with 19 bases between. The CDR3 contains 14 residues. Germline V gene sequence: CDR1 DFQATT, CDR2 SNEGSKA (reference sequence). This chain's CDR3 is CSARGGAVSGPLHF. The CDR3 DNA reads TGCAGTGCTAGGGGGGGGGCTGTATCAGGTCCCCTCCACTTT.

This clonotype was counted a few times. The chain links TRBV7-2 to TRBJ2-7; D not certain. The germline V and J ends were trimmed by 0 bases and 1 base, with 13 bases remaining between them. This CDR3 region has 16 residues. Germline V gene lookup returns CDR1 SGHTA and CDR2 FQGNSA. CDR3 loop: CASSLALDRRSYEQYF. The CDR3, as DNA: TGTGCCAGCAGCTTAGCGCTTGATCGGCGATCCTACGAGCAGTACTTC.

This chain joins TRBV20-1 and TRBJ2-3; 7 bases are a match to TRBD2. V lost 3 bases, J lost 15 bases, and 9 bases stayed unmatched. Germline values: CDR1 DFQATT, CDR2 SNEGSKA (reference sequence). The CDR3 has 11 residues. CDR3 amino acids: CSASLGTTNYF. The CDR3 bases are TGCAGTGCTAGTCTCGGGACTACTAATTATTTT.

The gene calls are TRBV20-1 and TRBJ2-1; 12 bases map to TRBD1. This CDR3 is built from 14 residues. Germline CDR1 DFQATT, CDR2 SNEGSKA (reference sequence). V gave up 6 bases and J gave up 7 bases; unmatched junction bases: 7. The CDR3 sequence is CSATGTGGGNEQFF. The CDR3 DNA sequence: TGCAGTGCAACCGGGACAGGGGGCGGGAATGAGCAGTTCTTC.

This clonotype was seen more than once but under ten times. DNA for the CDR3: TGTGCCAGCAGCCAAAATTCAATACTCCCTGGGGGACGAGTCAATGAGCAGTTCTTC. Translated: CASSQNSILPGGRVNEQFF. The chain carries TRBV4-2 and TRBJ2-1; D tentatively reads TRBD1 or TRBD2 (5 bases each). Looked up from germline, CDR1 is LGHNA and CDR2 is YNFKEQ. The CDR3 sequence is 19 residues long. Trimming removed 2 bases from V and 6 bases from J, with 26 bases in between.

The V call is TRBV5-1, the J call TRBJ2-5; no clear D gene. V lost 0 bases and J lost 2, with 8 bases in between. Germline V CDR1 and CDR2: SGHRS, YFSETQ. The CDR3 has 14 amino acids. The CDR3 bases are TGCGCCAGCAGCTTGGCCCACGAACAAGAGACCCAGTACTTC. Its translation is CASSLAHEQETQYF. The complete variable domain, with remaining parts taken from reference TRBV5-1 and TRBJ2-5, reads KAGVTQTPRYLIKTRGQQVTLSCSPISGHRSVSWYQQTPGQGLQFLFEYFSETQRNKGNFPGRFSGRQFSNSRSEMNVSTLELGDSALYLCASSLAHEQETQYFGPGTRLLVL.